This paragraph covers one T cell receptor (beta chain) sequence. It was with random hexamers that roughly 0.45 to 1 ug RNA was reverse transcribed. The CDR3 of TCR beta was amplified by immunoSEQ multiplex PCR across 54 Vbeta and 13 Jbeta. TCRdb re-analysed the immunoSEQ multiplex PCR reads in MiXCR, keeping a single row per CDR3 protein. This sample has about 120,000 distinct CDR3 sequences, with 85% to 95% found just once. The data stem from a study of CD8 T cells in Susac syndrome. About the research overall: The sequenced Susac syndrome patients included about six who had clinically active disease and about 8 who were in remission. Blood was drawn from patients with Susac syndrome. At that point, they were therapy-naive, on corticosteroids, or on intravenous immunoglobulin alone.

Negative isolation was applied to CD8+ and CD4+ T cells, and FACS enrichment was applied to TEMRA cells. The CDR3 has 14 residues. V trimming: 5 bases; J trimming: 7 bases; junction bases outside the gene matches: 4. The J gene is TRBJ2-1, the V gene TRBV12-3 or TRBV12-4; 11 bases are a match to TRBD1. The sequenced sample consisted of CD8+ T cells from PBMCs. This sequence was found in a human donor with Susac syndrome. CDR3 nucleotide sequence: TGTGCCAGCAGTCCCGGGACAGGGGGTAATGAGCAGTTCTTC. Encoded protein: CASSPGTGGNEQFF.